This entry features one T cell receptor beta chain sequence. Antigen specificity is unknown. There are 17 residues in the CDR3. V lost 2 bases, J lost 5 bases, and 20 bases lay in between. Per germline, CDR1 SGHKS and CDR2 YYEKEE (reference sequence). This sample stems from a study of CD4+ T cells in melanoma. Points from the study as a whole: CD8+ T cell, macrophage and B cell function reportedly correlated with neoantigen-specific CD4+ T cells.

Assay used: immunoSEQ multiplex PCR; TCRdb lists only in-frame clones, some missing. The repertoire holds some 110,000 clones, with approximately 90% as singletons. The source of this sequence is a human donor with melanoma. The sequenced sample was peripheral blood. The chain employs TRBV5-5 and TRBJ1-5; no definite D call. DNA for the CDR3: TGTGCCAGCAGCTTTTTCACAGTCGTAGGACTCGATCAGCCCCAGCATTTT. It encodes CASSFFTVVGLDQPQHF.